This T cell receptor beta chain was identified in a study of CD8 T cells in ankylosing spondylitis. CDR3 size: 16 residues. V was cut by 6 bases and J by 3 bases, with 18 bases left in between. CDR1 MNHEY and CDR2 SVGAGI come from the germline V gene. TCRdb analysed the 5' RACE reads with MiXCR anew, one entry per CDR3 protein. This sample has roughly 150,000 distinct CDR3 sequences, with about 6.7% found just once. This clonotype was counted many times. This clonotype originated in a female donor with ankylosing spondylitis or in good health (not recorded which). V gene TRBV6-5 combines with J gene TRBJ1-5; the D gene is possibly TRBD1 (5 bases). The sequenced sample was blood, either unsorted or a sorted T cell fraction (not recorded which). The CDR3 protein is CASSPSQRGFNQPQHF. CDR3 sequence (DNA): TGTGCCAGCAGCCCCTCACAGCGGGGGTTCAATCAGCCCCAGCATTTT.